These 17 T cell receptor beta chains share one sample of origin, sequenced in a study of cytomegalovirus exposure and HLA in healthy donors. The PCR ran on 60 Vbeta and 13 Jbeta primers. Here immunoSEQ multiplex PCR was the method, and the copy in TCRdb shows in-frame clones only, minus some. The table counts 200,000 or so clones; roughly 0.74% lies in the top ten. Sequenced: PBMCs. These receptors all stem from a boy between 10 and 17 years old in good health and CMV-seronegative.

This chain uses TRBV5-4 with TRBJ2-3; possible D gene TRBD2, 6 bases. Between the trimmed V and J ends, which lost 1 base and 0 bases, there was a span of 15 bases. The germline V gene has CDR1 SGHNT and CDR2 YYREEE (reference sequence). The CDR3 spans 17 residues. CDR3 bases: TGTGCCAGCAGCTTGACGGCCGGGACTCCAAGCACAGATACGCAGTATTTT. Translating it yields CASSLTAGTPSTDTQYF.

J is TRBJ2-7 and V is TRBV6-1, with D unresolved. Between the trimmed V and J ends, which lost 1 base and 6 bases, there was a span of 10 bases. Germline lookup yields CDR1 MNHNS and CDR2 SASEGT. The CDR3 consists of 13 residues. CDR3 protein: CASSEVASREQYF. The CDR3 DNA follows: TGTGCCAGCAGTGAAGTGGCCAGTCGCGAGCAGTACTTC.

DNA of the CDR3: TGCGCCAGCAGTGAGTCTAGGGCAACAGGGACGTACACTGAAGCTTTCTTT. Its protein is CASSESRATGTYTEAFF. The chain combines TRBV10-1 with TRBJ1-1; D is possibly TRBD1 (6 bases). Trimming took 0 bases from V and 3 from J, leaving 17 bases between them. The CDR3 spans 17 residues. Germline V lookup: CDR1 WNHNN, CDR2 SYGVQD (reference sequence).

The CDR3 DNA reads TGTGCCAGCAGCCTCATGGGGGGAGGAACCGGGGAGCTGTTTTTT. Its translation is CASSLMGGGTGELFF. This chain links TRBV7-3 with TRBJ2-2, with D possibly being TRBD2 (6 bases). The CDR3 is made up of 15 amino acids. Per germline, CDR1 SGHTA and CDR2 FQGTGA. Trimming removed 5 bases from V and 5 bases from J, with 15 bases in between.

The rearrangement links TRBV2 to TRBJ1-2, with 7 bases fitting TRBD1. V shed 4 bases and J 4 bases; nucleotides not matched to a gene: 9. Germline assignment: CDR1 SNHLY and CDR2 FYNNEI. This CDR3 spans 15 amino acids. The DNA of the CDR3 is TGTGCCAGCAGTGCTGAGAAGGGGGCTTTCTATGGCTACACCTTC. Translated, it gives CASSAEKGAFYGYTF.

The chain recombines TRBV27 with TRBJ2-7; tentatively, D is TRBD2 (5 bases). Germline CDR1 and CDR2: MNHEY and SMNVEV (reference sequence). The CDR3 has 13 amino acids. With 6 bases removed from V and 4 bases from J, the gap between germline ends came to 13 bases. The CDR3 spells CASSPSRGYEQYF. The CDR3 DNA reads TGTGCCAGCAGCCCGAGCAGAGGGTACGAGCAGTACTTC.

This chain links TRBV30 with TRBJ1-2; D not resolved. The CDR3 covers 15 residues. Trimming took off 6 bases at V and 1 base at J, with 18 bases between the two ends. Germline V gives CDR1 GTSNPN, CDR2 SVGIG (reference sequence). The CDR3 nucleotides are TGTGCCTGTCGAGTACGGGATCGAGGTAACTATGGCTACACCTTC. Residues: CACRVRDRGNYGYTF.

The rearrangement links TRBV5-1 to TRBJ1-4; 8 positions match TRBD1. Germline values: CDR1 SGHRS, CDR2 YFSETQ. V lost 6 bases to trimming and J lost 2 bases; unmatched junction nucleotides: 6. The CDR3 consists of 15 residues. CDR3 residues: CASTPTGATNEKLFF. CDR3 coding DNA: TGCGCCAGCACCCCGACAGGGGCCACTAATGAAAAACTGTTTTTT.

The chain combines TRBV5-1 with TRBJ2-2; D is ambiguous. V lost 0 bases to trimming and J lost 0 bases, with 9 bases between them. Looked up from germline, CDR1 is SGHRS and CDR2 is YFSETQ. The CDR3 sequence is 16 residues long. The CDR3 nucleotides read TGCGCCAGCAGCTTGGTATACAATTCGAACACCGGGGAGCTGTTTTTT. Translation: CASSLVYNSNTGELFF.

V gene TRBV28 combines with J gene TRBJ2-1, with D perhaps TRBD1 (5 bases). V was clipped by 3 bases and J by 0 bases, with 12 bases between them. The CDR3 extends over 16 amino acids. CDR1 and CDR2 from the germline V gene are MDHEN and SYDVKM. In DNA, the CDR3 is TGTGCCAGCAGTTTGTCGACAGCGAGCTCCTACAATGAGCAGTTCTTC. It is translated as CASSLSTASSYNEQFF.

This chain joins TRBV5-4 and TRBJ1-2, with 7 bases identical to TRBD1. The CDR3 sequence is 14 residues long. Trimming cost V 4 bases and J 8 bases; bases outside gene matches: 11. Per the germline V gene, CDR1 is SGHNT and CDR2 is YYREEE (reference sequence). In DNA, the CDR3 is TGTGCCAGCAGCCTCGGGACAGTGTCTTCAGGCTACACCTTC. Translating it yields CASSLGTVSSGYTF.

This chain joins TRBV27 and TRBJ1-2, with D unresolved. Germline V gene sequence: CDR1 MNHEY, CDR2 SMNVEV (reference sequence). The V end lost 4 bases, the J end lost 4 bases, and 10 bases lay between the germline ends. The CDR3 contains 13 residues. The CDR3 here is CASSSRNLYGYTF. The CDR3 DNA is TGTGCCAGCAGTTCCAGGAACCTCTATGGCTACACCTTC.

This CDR3 is CSVQGGAQYEQYF. In nucleotides, the CDR3 is TGCAGCGTCCAAGGGGGGGCGCAATACGAGCAGTACTTC. The chain uses TRBV29-1 and TRBJ2-5; D may be TRBD2 (7 bases). The J call is in doubt because the DNA end fits TRBJ2-7 better. The length of the CDR3 is 13 residues. CDR1 and CDR2 from the germline V gene are SQVTM and ANQGSEA.

The chain links TRBV5-4 to TRBJ2-2, with 15 positions matching TRBD2. CDR1 and CDR2 (germline): SGHNT, YYREEE (reference sequence). V gave up 5 bases and J gave up 1 base; unmatched junction bases: 6. This CDR3 is 18 amino acids long. The CDR3 DNA reads as TGTGCCAGCAGACAGGCGGGACTAGCGGGGGGGAACACCGGGGAGCTGTTTTTT. Translating gives CASRQAGLAGGNTGELFF. Complete variable domain (other parts from reference TRBV5-4 and TRBJ2-2): ETGVTQSPTHLIKTRGQQVTLRCSSQSGHNTVSWYQQALGQGPQFIFQYYREEENGRGNFPPRFSGLQFPNYSSELNVNALELDDSALYLCASRQAGLAGGNTGELFFGEGSRLTVL.

As for this clone: A read error may produce the germline difference seen at one junction end. Other nucleotide sequences from this sample produce the same CDR3. The chain links TRBV2 to TRBJ1-6; possible D gene TRBD1, 6 bases. Germline values: CDR1 SNHLY, CDR2 FYNNEI. This CDR3 comprises 16 residues. CDR3 bases: TGTGCCAGCACCGGTACAGGGAGCTCCTATAATTCACCCCTCCACTTC. Amino acid sequence: CASTGTGSSYNSPLHF.

The rearrangement uses TRBV6-5 and TRBJ1-2, with D uncertain. This CDR3 region has 14 residues. Between the trimmed V and J ends, which lost 0 bases and 7 bases, there was a span of 12 bases. CDR1 is MNHEY, CDR2 SVGAGI, per germline. The CDR3 is CASSYSTVGSGYTF. CDR3 nucleotide sequence: TGTGCCAGCAGTTACTCCACAGTGGGCTCTGGCTACACCTTC.

The V and J genes are TRBV28 and TRBJ2-7; possibly TRBD2 for D (6 bases). Germline CDR1 and CDR2: MDHEN and SYDVKM. V shed 5 bases and J shed 3 bases, with 11 bases lying between them. CDR3 length: 13 residues. The CDR3, as DNA: TGTGCCAGCAGTCTCCTCGGGGGCTACGAGCAGTACTTC. Translation: CASSLLGGYEQYF.